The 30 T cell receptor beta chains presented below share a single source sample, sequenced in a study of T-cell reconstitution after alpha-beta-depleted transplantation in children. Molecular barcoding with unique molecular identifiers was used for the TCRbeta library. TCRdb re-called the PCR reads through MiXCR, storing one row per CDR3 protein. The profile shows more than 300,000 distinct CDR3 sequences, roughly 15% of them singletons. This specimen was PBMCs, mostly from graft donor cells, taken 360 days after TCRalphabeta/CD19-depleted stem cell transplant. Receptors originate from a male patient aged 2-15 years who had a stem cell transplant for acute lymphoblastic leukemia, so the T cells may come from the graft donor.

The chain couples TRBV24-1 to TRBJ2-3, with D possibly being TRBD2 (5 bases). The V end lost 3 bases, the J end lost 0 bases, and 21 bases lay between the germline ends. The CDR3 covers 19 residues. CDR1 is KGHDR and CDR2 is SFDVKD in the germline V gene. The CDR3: CATSDRGLLRITSTDTQYF. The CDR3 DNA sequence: TGTGCCACCAGTGATCGTGGACTCTTGCGGATAACTAGCACAGATACGCAGTATTTT.

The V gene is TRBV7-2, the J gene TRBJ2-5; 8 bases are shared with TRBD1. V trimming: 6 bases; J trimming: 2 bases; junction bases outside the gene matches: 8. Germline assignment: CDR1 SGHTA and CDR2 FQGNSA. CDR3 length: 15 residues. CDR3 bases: TGTGCCAGCAGGCCAGACAGGGGCCCTCAAGAGACCCAGTACTTC. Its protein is CASRPDRGPQETQYF. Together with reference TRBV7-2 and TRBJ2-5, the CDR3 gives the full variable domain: GAGVSQSPSNKVTEKGKDVELRCDPISGHTALYWYRQSLGQGLEFLIYFQGNSAPDKSGLPSDRFSAERTGGSVSTLTIQRTQQEDSAVYLCASRPDRGPQETQYFGPGTRLLVL.

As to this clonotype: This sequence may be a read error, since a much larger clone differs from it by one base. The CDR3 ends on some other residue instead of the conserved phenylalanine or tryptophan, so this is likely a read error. CDR3 loop: CASSQEAYRAADEQYS. The CDR3 DNA is TGCGCCAGCAGCCAAGAGGCCTACAGGGCCGCGGACGAGCAGTACTCC. The rearrangement joins TRBV4-3 to TRBJ2-7; a possible D gene is TRBD1 (6 bases). This CDR3 region has 16 residues. Germline V lookup: CDR1 LGHNA, CDR2 YSLEER. Trimming stripped 0 bases from V and 5 bases from J, with 17 bases between.

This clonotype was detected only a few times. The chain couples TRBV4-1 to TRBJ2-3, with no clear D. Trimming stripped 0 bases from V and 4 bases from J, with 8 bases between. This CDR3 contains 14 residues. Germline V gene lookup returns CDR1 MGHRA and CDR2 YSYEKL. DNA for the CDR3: TGCGCCAGCAGCCAAGATATGGTTGCAGATACGCAGTATTTT. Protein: CASSQDMVADTQYF.

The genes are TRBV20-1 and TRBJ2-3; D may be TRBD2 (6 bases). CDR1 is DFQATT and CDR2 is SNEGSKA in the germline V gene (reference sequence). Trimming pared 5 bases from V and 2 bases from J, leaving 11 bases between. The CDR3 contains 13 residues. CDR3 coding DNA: TGCAGTGCTCCGACTAGAAACACAGATACGCAGTATTTT. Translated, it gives CSAPTRNTDTQYF.

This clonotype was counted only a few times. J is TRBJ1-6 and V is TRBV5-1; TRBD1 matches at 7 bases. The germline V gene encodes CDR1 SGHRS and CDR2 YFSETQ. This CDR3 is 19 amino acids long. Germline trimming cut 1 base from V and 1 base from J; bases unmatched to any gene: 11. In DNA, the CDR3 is TGCGCCAGCAGCTTGAACCCACAGGGGACACGGTCCTATAATTCACCCCTCCACTTT. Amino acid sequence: CASSLNPQGTRSYNSPLHF.

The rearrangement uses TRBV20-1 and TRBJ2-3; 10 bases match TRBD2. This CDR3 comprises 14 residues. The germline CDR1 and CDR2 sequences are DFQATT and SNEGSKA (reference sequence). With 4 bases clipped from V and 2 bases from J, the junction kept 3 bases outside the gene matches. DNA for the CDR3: TGCAGTGCTATAGCGGGAGGTCCCACAGATACGCAGTATTTT. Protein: CSAIAGGPTDTQYF.

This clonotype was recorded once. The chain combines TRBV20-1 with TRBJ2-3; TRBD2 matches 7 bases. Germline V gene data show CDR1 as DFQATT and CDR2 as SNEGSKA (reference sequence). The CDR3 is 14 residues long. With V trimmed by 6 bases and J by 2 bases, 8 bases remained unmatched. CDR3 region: CSASTSPPTDTQYF. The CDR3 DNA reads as TGCAGTGCGTCGACTAGCCCCCCCACAGATACGCAGTATTTT.

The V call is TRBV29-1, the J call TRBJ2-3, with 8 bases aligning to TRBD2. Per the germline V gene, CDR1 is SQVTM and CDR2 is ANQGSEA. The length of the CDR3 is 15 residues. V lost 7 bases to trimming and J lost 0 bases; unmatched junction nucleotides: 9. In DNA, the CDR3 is TGCAGCGCTCCGGCTCCTAGCGGGAGCACAGATACGCAGTATTTT. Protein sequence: CSAPAPSGSTDTQYF.

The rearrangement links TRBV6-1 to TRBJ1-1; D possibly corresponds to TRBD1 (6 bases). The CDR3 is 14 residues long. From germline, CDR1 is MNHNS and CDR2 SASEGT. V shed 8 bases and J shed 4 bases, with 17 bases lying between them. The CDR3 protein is CASERGRGATEAFF. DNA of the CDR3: TGTGCCAGCGAGAGAGGGAGGGGGGCCACTGAAGCTTTCTTT.

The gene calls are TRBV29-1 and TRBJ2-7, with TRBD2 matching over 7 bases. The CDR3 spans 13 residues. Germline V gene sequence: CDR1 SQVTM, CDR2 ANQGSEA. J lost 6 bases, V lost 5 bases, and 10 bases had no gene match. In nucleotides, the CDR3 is TGCAGCGTTCCTAGCGGAGGAGGCCCCGAGCAGTACTTC. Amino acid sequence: CSVPSGGGPEQYF.

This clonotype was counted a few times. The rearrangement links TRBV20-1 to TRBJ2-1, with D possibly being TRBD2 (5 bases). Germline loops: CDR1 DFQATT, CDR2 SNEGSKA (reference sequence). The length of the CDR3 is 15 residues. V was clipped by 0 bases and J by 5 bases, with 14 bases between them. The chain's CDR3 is CSARDPRGLNNEQFF. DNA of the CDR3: TGCAGTGCTAGAGACCCTCGGGGTCTGAACAATGAGCAGTTCTTC.

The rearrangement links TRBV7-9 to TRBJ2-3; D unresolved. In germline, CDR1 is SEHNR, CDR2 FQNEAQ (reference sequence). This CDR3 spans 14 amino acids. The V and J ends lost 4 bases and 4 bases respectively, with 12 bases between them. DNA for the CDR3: TGTGCCAGCAGCTCGGAATACCGGGCAGATACGCAGTATTTT. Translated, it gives CASSSEYRADTQYF.

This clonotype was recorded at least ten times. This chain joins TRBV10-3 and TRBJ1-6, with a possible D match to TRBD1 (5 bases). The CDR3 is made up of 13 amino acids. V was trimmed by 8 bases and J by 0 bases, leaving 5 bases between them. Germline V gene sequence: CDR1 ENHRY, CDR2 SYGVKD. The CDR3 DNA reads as TGTGCCATCGGGGGCTCCTATAATTCACCCCTCCACTTT. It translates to CAIGGSYNSPLHF.

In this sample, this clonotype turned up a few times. CDR3 coding DNA: TGCAGTGCTGCCCGACCGGACGCCCGCGATACGCAGTATTTT. Its protein product is CSAARPDARDTQYF. V usage is TRBV20-1 and J usage is TRBJ2-3; D ambiguous. Germline CDR1 DFQATT, CDR2 SNEGSKA (reference sequence). The V gene lost 5 bases and the J gene lost 6 bases, with 18 bases spanning the gap. The CDR3 loop spans 14 amino acids.

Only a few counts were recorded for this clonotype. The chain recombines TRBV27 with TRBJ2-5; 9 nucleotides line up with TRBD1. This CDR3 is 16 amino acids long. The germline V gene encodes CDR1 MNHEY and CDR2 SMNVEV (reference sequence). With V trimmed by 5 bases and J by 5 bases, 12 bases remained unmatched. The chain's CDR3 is CASSLTGGGNWETQYF. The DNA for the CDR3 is TGTGCCAGCAGTCTAACAGGGGGCGGAAACTGGGAGACCCAGTACTTC.

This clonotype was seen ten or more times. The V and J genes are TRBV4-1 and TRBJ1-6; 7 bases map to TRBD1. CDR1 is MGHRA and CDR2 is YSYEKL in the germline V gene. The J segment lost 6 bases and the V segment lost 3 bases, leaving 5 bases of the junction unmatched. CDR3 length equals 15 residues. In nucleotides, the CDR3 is TGCGCCAGCAGCCAGACAGGGAGAGGTAATTCACCCCTCCACTTT. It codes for CASSQTGRGNSPLHF.

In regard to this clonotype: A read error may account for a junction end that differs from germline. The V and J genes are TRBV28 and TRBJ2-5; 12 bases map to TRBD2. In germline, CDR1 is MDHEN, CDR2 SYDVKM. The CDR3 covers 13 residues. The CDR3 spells CASSSPLAGGRFF. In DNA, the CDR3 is TGTGCCAGCAGTTCACCACTAGCGGGGGGCCGTTTCTTC.

Here the CDR3 reads CASSFRRRWGTLHEQYF. The CDR3 DNA is TGTGCCAGCAGTTTCAGGCGTAGATGGGGGACTCTCCACGAGCAGTACTTC. The V gene is TRBV12-3 or TRBV12-4, the J gene TRBJ2-7; weak D call: TRBD2 (6 bases). The V and J ends lost 3 bases and 5 bases respectively, with 23 bases between them. The CDR3 extends over 17 amino acids.

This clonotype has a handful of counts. The CDR3 is CAISPLLSGRARDTQYF. DNA for the CDR3: TGTGCCATCAGCCCTCTGCTAAGCGGGAGGGCCAGGGATACGCAGTATTTT. The chain employs TRBV10-3 and TRBJ2-3, with 10 nucleotides matching TRBD2. Trimming removed 6 bases from V and 6 bases from J; junction bases left unmatched: 15. Germline V gene lookup returns CDR1 ENHRY and CDR2 SYGVKD. This CDR3 has 17 residues.

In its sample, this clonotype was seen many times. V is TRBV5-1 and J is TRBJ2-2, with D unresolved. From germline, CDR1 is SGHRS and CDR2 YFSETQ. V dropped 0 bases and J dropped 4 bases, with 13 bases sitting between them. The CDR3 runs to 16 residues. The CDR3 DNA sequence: TGCGCCAGCAGCTTGGGGCTAGGCGCGAGCACCGGGGAGCTGTTTTTT. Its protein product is CASSLGLGASTGELFF.

The CDR3 loop is CASSNSIRDFLRSGANVLTF. The CDR3 DNA sequence: TGTGCCAGCAGCAACAGTATTCGGGACTTTCTCCGCTCTGGGGCCAACGTCCTGACTTTC. The gene calls are TRBV4-2 and TRBJ2-6; possibly TRBD2 for D (6 bases). Deletions cut 5 bases from V and 0 bases from J, with 23 bases between. CDR1 and CDR2 (germline): LGHNA, YNFKEQ. The CDR3 is made up of 20 amino acids.

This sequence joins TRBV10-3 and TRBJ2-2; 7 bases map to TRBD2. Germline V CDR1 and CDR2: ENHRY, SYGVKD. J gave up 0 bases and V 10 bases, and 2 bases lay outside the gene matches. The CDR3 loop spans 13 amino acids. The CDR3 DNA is TGTGCCACGGGACTATCGAACACCGGGGAGCTGTTTTTT. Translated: CATGLSNTGELFF.

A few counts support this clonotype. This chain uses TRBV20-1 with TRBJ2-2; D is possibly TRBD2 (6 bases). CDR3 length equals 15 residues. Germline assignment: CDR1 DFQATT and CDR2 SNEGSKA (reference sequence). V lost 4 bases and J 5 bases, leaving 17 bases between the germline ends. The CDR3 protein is CSATSLAGTTGELFF. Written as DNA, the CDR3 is TGCAGTGCTACAAGTTTGGCCGGGACTACCGGGGAGCTGTTTTTT.

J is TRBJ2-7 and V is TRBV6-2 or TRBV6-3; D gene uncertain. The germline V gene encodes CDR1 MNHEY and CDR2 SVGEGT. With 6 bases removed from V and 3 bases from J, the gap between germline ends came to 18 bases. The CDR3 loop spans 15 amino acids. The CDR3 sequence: CASSKAASQGYEQYF. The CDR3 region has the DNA TGTGCCAGCAGCAAAGCCGCCAGCCAAGGCTACGAGCAGTACTTC.

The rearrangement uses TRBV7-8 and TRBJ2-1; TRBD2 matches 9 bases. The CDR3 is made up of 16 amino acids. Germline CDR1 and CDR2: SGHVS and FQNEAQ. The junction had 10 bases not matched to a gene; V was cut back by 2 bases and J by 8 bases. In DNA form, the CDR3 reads TGTGCCAGCAGCTTAACTGAAATGGCGGGAGGGCATGAGCAGTTCTTC. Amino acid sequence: CASSLTEMAGGHEQFF.

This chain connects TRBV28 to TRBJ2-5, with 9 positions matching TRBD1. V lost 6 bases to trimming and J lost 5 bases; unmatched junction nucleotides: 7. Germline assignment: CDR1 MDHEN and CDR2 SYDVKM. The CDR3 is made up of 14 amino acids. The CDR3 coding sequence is TGTGCCAGCAGAGGGGACAGGGTGGTCGAGACCCAGTACTTC. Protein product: CASRGDRVVETQYF.

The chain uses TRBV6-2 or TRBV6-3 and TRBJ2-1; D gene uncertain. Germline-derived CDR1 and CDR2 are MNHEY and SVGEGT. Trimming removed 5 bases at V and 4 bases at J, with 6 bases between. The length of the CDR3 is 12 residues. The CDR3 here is CASSMSYNEQFF. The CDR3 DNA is TGTGCCAGCAGTATGTCTTACAATGAGCAGTTCTTC.

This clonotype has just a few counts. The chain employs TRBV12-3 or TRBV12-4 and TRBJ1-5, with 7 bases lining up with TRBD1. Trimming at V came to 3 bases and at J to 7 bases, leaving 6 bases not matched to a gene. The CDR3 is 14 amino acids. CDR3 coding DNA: TGTGCCAGCAGTTTCTGGGACAGAAGACAGCCCCAGCATTTT. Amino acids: CASSFWDRRQPQHF.

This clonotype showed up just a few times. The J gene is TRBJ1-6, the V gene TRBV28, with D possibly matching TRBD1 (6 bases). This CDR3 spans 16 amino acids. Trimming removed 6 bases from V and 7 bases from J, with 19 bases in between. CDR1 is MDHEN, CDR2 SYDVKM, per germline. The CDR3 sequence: CASRSHRVFSNSPLHF. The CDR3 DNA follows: TGTGCCAGCAGATCCCACAGGGTTTTCTCAAATTCACCCCTCCACTTT.